Listed below are T cell receptor beta chains from one sample, sequenced in a study of monozygotic twins with cystic fibrosis. Assay: immunoSEQ multiplex PCR; the TCRdb copy retains only in-frame clones and omits some. The data contain roughly 25,000 clones, approximately 96% of them singletons. The sequenced material came from blood. These receptors came from a girl aged 2 to 9 with cystic fibrosis. CDR3s include the opening cysteine and the closing phenylalanine or tryptophan.

v_gene	CDR3aa
TRBV6-5	CASSRPGTGQPQHF
TRBV7-8	CASSSGQVGGAFF
TRBV4-2	CASSQELAANTGELFF
TRBV29-1	CSVERLQTNTGELFF
TRBV6-5	CASTVRTSGRNEQFF
TRBV4-2	CASSRNGDNEQFF
TRBV9	CASSAGALGSNVLTF
TRBV7-7	CASSRYYEQYF
TRBV30	CAWGTYQRTSSPLHF
TRBV4-2	CASSRNPGLAGGYDEQYF
TRBV27	CASSSIFWDTQYF
TRBV11-1	CASSLLAGGAETQYF
TRBV6-6	CASSYPGTGRVTEAFF
TRBV7-8	CASSSRFALLRNTIYF
TRBV14	CASSRYRTENTEAFF
TRBV9	CASSVGRGISPDNEQFF
TRBV2	CASSEGVSGGANVLTF